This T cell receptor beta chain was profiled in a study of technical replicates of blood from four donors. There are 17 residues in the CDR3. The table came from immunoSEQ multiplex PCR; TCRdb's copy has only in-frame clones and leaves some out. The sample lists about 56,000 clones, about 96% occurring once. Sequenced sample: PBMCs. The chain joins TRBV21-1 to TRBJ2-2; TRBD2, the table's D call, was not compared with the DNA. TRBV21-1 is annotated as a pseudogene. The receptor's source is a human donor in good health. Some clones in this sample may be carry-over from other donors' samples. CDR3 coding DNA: TGTGCCAGCAGCGACCGACTTAGCGGGTGGAACACCGGGGAGCTGTTTTTT. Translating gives CASSDRLSGWNTGELFF.